A single sample is the source of the 22 T cell receptor beta chains below, sequenced in a study of graft-versus-host responses after intestinal transplantation. Data came from immunoSEQ multiplex PCR; TCRdb stores just in-frame clones and leaves some out. The sample has tens of thousands of clones, approximately 88% seen once; the top ten hold 0.5% to 0.7%. These receptors' antigens are unknown. The sequencing here drew on unstimulated CD4+ T cells sorted from spleen or lymph node cells, taken before transplant. These receptors were obtained from a human donor who was the organ donor for an intestinal transplant.

The table lists this clone with a count of one. This chain joins TRBV5-4 and TRBJ1-2; 8 bases agree with TRBD1. Germline assignment: CDR1 SGHNT and CDR2 YYREEE (reference sequence). This CDR3 has 13 residues. V lost 2 bases, J lost 8 bases, and 5 bases stayed unmatched. CDR3 region: CASSFRTGRGYTF. DNA of the CDR3: TGTGCCAGCAGCTTCAGGACAGGGAGGGGCTACACCTTC.

The CDR3 protein is CASRRTSGIVTDTQYF. CDR3 bases: TGTGCCAGTAGAAGGACTAGCGGGATTGTAACAGATACGCAGTATTTT. The genes are TRBV19 and TRBJ2-3; TRBD2 matches at 12 bases. Per the germline V gene, CDR1 is LNHDA and CDR2 is SQIVND (reference sequence). The CDR3 is made up of 16 amino acids. Trimming took 6 bases from V and 3 from J; bases not matched to a gene: 7.

The chain employs TRBV5-1 and TRBJ2-5, with D possibly matching TRBD2 (6 bases). Trimming took 4 bases from V and 2 from J, leaving 18 bases between them. The germline gives CDR1 SGHRS, CDR2 YFSETQ. This CDR3 is built from 16 residues. The CDR3 coding sequence is TGCGCCAGCAGCCTATTAACCGGGACTGTACAAGAGACCCAGTACTTC. Translation: CASSLLTGTVQETQYF.

The gene calls are TRBV18 and TRBJ2-7; 14 bases are shared with TRBD2. CDR1 is KGHSH and CDR2 is LQKENI in the germline V gene. This CDR3 has 17 residues. J was trimmed by 1 base and V by 4 bases; bases with no gene match: 6. The CDR3 sequence is CASSHSRLAGGSYEQYF. CDR3 coding DNA: TGTGCCAGCTCACATTCTCGACTAGCGGGAGGGTCCTACGAGCAGTACTTC.

The count of this clone is one. This rearrangement joins TRBV2 to TRBJ1-4, with D unclear. Per the germline V gene, CDR1 is SNHLY and CDR2 is FYNNEI. The CDR3 length is 12 residues. With 7 bases removed from V and 4 bases from J, the gap between germline ends came to 7 bases. The DNA for the CDR3 is TGTGCCAGCAAGGACTATAATGAAAAACTGTTTTTT. It specifies CASKDYNEKLFF.

The chain links TRBV28 to TRBJ1-5; the match to TRBD1 covers 7 bases. CDR3 length equals 16 residues. The germline V gene has CDR1 MDHEN and CDR2 SYDVKM. J lost 4 bases, V lost 4 bases, and 10 bases had no gene match. The CDR3 loop is CASSSHQTGRNQPQHF. The CDR3 nucleotides are TGTGCCAGCAGTTCCCATCAGACAGGGCGGAATCAGCCCCAGCATTTT.

J is TRBJ1-3 and V is TRBV10-1, with D unclear. Germline V gene sequence: CDR1 WNHNN, CDR2 SYGVQD (reference sequence). The CDR3 totals 13 residues. The germline V and J ends were trimmed by 0 bases and 4 bases, with 4 bases remaining between them. Here the CDR3 DNA reads TGCGCCAGCAGTGAGTCTCAAGGAAACACCATATATTTT. Residues: CASSESQGNTIYF.

The rearrangement links TRBV30 to TRBJ2-7; 9 bases fit TRBD1. Per the germline V gene, CDR1 is GTSNPN and CDR2 is SVGIG (reference sequence). The CDR3 runs 14 residues. Germline trimming cut 4 bases from V and 3 bases from J; bases unmatched to any gene: 7. CDR3 amino acids: CAWKGTGKGYEQYF. The CDR3 DNA follows: TGTGCCTGGAAGGGGACAGGGAAGGGCTACGAGCAGTACTTC.

This clone was found once. V and J are TRBV5-4 and TRBJ2-2; 8 bases agree with TRBD1. Germline lookup yields CDR1 SGHNT and CDR2 YYREEE (reference sequence). This CDR3 has 16 amino acids. Trimming took 1 base from V and 5 from J; bases not matched to a gene: 7. For the CDR3, the DNA is TGTGCCAGCAGCTTGTTTGCCAGGGGGCTTACCGGGGAGCTGTTTTTT. Amino acid sequence: CASSLFARGLTGELFF.

This rearrangement joins TRBV5-1 to TRBJ2-5; D is perhaps TRBD1 (6 bases). The CDR3 extends over 18 amino acids. The germline CDR1 and CDR2 sequences are SGHRS and YFSETQ. Trimming took off 0 bases at V and 4 bases at J, with 22 bases between the two ends. In nucleotides, the CDR3 is TGCGCCAGCAGCTTGGGTTCAGGTCCGGGGACAAGAGGAGAGACCCAGTACTTC. This gives the protein CASSLGSGPGTRGETQYF.

The rearrangement links TRBV2 to TRBJ2-7; D may be TRBD1 (6 bases). CDR1 SNHLY and CDR2 FYNNEI come from the germline V gene. The CDR3 runs to 13 residues. The germline V and J ends were trimmed by 10 bases and 6 bases, with 19 bases remaining between them. The CDR3 DNA reads as TGTGCCACCTCTCAAACAGGGAAGGGCGAGCAGTACTTC. Its protein is CATSQTGKGEQYF.

J is TRBJ2-1 and V is TRBV28; the match to TRBD2 covers 7 bases. Germline assignment: CDR1 MDHEN and CDR2 SYDVKM. V lost 3 bases and J lost 7; bases outside the gene matches: 15. CDR3 length: 17 residues. The CDR3 reads CASSFISGPDGGNEQFF. CDR3 bases: TGTGCCAGCAGTTTCATTAGCGGGCCCGATGGGGGGAATGAGCAGTTCTTC.

This clone was counted once. J is TRBJ2-5 and V is TRBV7-9; TRBD2 matches at 9 bases. This CDR3 region has 15 residues. The J segment lost 5 bases and the V segment lost 1 base, leaving 5 bases of the junction unmatched. Germline V gene data show CDR1 as SEHNR and CDR2 as FQNEAQ (reference sequence). The CDR3 region is CASSLGGRAEETQYF. CDR3 DNA: TGTGCCAGCAGCTTAGGCGGGAGGGCCGAGGAGACCCAGTACTTC.

Only one count was recorded for this clone. DNA of the CDR3: TGTGCCAGCAGCAAAGGGTCTTCGGCAGGGCGTAACTATGGCTACACCTTC. Amino acids: CASSKGSSAGRNYGYTF. This sequence joins TRBV21-1 and TRBJ1-2; the table's D call TRBD1 went unverified against the DNA. TRBV21-1 is flagged as a pseudogene. The CDR3 is 17 residues long.

The chain recombines TRBV28 with TRBJ1-1, with a weak D call TRBD1 (5 bases). This CDR3 region has 16 residues. V lost 7 bases to trimming and J lost 0 bases, with 18 bases between them. The germline V gene encodes CDR1 MDHEN and CDR2 SYDVKM. Written as DNA, the CDR3 is TGTGCCAGCAAAAACTCTGGGGGGTATTTGAACACTGAAGCTTTCTTT. Translation: CASKNSGGYLNTEAFF.

The rearrangement links TRBV5-5 to TRBJ2-5; D is unclear. The CDR3 runs to 12 residues. CDR1 SGHKS and CDR2 YYEKEE come from the germline V gene (reference sequence). Between the trimmed V and J ends, which lost 2 bases and 5 bases, there was a span of 7 bases. The CDR3 loop reads CASSLMGETQYF. The CDR3 nucleotides are TGTGCCAGCAGCTTAATGGGCGAGACCCAGTACTTC.

The V call is TRBV5-4, the J call TRBJ2-5, with D possibly being TRBD2 (7 bases). With 1 base removed from V and 2 bases from J, the gap between germline ends came to 12 bases. This CDR3 is 15 amino acids long. CDR1 and CDR2 from the germline V gene are SGHNT and YYREEE (reference sequence). CDR3 in amino acids: CASSLPGRGQETQYF. The DNA of the CDR3 is TGTGCCAGCAGCTTGCCAGGGAGGGGGCAAGAGACCCAGTACTTC. The full variable domain, completed using reference TRBV5-4 and TRBJ2-5, is ETGVTQSPTHLIKTRGQQVTLRCSSQSGHNTVSWYQQALGQGPQFIFQYYREEENGRGNFPPRFSGLQFPNYSSELNVNALELDDSALYLCASSLPGRGQETQYFGPGTRLLVL.

CDR3 sequence (DNA): TGTGCCAGCAGCAGCTACGGGCAGGGGACCTACGAGCAGTACTTC. Its translation: CASSSYGQGTYEQYF. The chain carries TRBV28 and TRBJ2-7; TRBD1 might be the D (6 bases). Germline V gene data show CDR1 as MDHEN and CDR2 as SYDVKM. V gave up 6 bases and J gave up 2 bases, with 17 bases separating them. This CDR3 region has 15 residues.

The CDR3 sequence is CASSIGWSGLNTEAFF. The CDR3 coding sequence is TGTGCCAGTAGTATCGGGTGGAGCGGGCTGAACACTGAAGCTTTCTTT. V and J are TRBV19 and TRBJ1-1, with unresolved D. The CDR3 runs to 16 residues. V lost 3 bases, J lost 0 bases, and 14 bases lay in between. CDR1 is LNHDA and CDR2 is SQIVND in the germline V gene (reference sequence).

The genes are TRBV28 and TRBJ1-2; TRBD1 is a possible D gene (6 bases). The CDR3 length is 11 residues. Germline lookup yields CDR1 MDHEN and CDR2 SYDVKM. V dropped 7 bases and J dropped 7 bases, with 10 bases sitting between them. CDR3 loop: CASTGGVGYTF. The CDR3 DNA reads TGTGCCAGCACGGGGGGCGTTGGCTACACCTTC.

The chain employs TRBV7-8 and TRBJ1-3; 10 bases line up with TRBD1. The V gene end was trimmed by 6 bases and the J gene end by 5 bases; junction bases not matched to a gene: 7. CDR1 is SGHVS and CDR2 is FQNEAQ in the germline V gene. The CDR3 totals 15 residues. CDR3 sequence: CASRADRGLRNTIYF. The CDR3, as DNA: TGTGCCAGCAGGGCCGACAGGGGGCTTAGAAACACCATATATTTT.

The chain carries TRBV7-9 and TRBJ1-2, with 7 bases fitting TRBD1. The ends lost 7 bases at V and 8 bases at J; junction bases unmatched: 10. CDR1 SEHNR and CDR2 FQNEAQ come from the germline V gene (reference sequence). The CDR3 runs to 13 residues. CDR3: CASTETGNLGYTF. DNA for the CDR3: TGTGCCAGCACCGAGACAGGGAATCTAGGCTACACCTTC.